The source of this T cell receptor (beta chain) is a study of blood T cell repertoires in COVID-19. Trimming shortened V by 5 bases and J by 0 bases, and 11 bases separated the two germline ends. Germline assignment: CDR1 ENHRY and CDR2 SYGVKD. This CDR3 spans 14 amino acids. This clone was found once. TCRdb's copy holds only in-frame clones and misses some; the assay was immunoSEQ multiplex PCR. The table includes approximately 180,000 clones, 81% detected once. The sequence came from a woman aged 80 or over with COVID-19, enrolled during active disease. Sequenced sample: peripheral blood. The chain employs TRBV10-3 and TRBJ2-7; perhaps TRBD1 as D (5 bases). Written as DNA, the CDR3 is TGTGCCATCAGTAGTTCCACAGGCTCCTACGAGCAGTACTTC. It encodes CAISSSTGSYEQYF.